Shown below are 25 T cell receptor beta chains from a single sample sequenced in a study of shared clonotypes between healthy human individuals. Profiled with immunoSEQ multiplex PCR; TCRdb holds only in-frame clones, not every one. The sample lists about 1.1 million clones; approximately 80% were seen once. Sequences were obtained from memory CD4+ T cells from PBMCs. The subset denotes: CD45RA-negative fraction. These receptors all come from a young man in good health. Some clones in this sample may be carry-over from other donors' samples.

As DNA, the CDR3 is TGTGCCAGTATTCCGGGCCACTCGCGCTCTGGAAACACCATATATTTT. This codes for CASIPGHSRSGNTIYF. The chain combines TRBV28 with TRBJ1-3; D is unresolved. Germline CDR1 and CDR2: MDHEN and SYDVKM. V was shortened by 9 bases and J by 0 bases, with 18 bases between the two germline ends. This CDR3 contains 16 residues.

This clone was recorded a few times. The chain uses TRBV18 and TRBJ1-1, with D unclear. Germline assignment: CDR1 KGHSH and CDR2 LQKENI. This CDR3 is 16 amino acids long. Trimming left V 0 bases short and J 0 bases short, with 11 bases between. CDR3 bases: TGTGCCAGCTCACCACCCGGTGGGCGGGTGAACACTGAAGCTTTCTTT. It specifies CASSPPGGRVNTEAFF.

The chain links TRBV2 to TRBJ2-7, with 7 bases that match TRBD1. The CDR3 sequence is 11 residues long. V gave up 11 bases and J gave up 4 bases; unmatched junction bases: 5. Germline lookup yields CDR1 SNHLY and CDR2 FYNNEI. CDR3: CASLRGYEQYF. The CDR3 coding sequence is TGTGCCTCCCTCAGGGGGTACGAGCAGTACTTC.

This clone was recorded once. The V call is TRBV2, the J call TRBJ2-7; no definite D call. CDR1 is SNHLY, CDR2 FYNNEI, per germline. CDR3 length: 13 residues. V gave up 6 bases and J gave up 5 bases, with 14 bases separating them. In nucleotides, the CDR3 is TGTGCCAGCAGCGAACAACCCCTTAACGAGCAGTACTTC. It specifies CASSEQPLNEQYF.

The V call is TRBV21-1, the J call TRBJ1-5; no check of the table's D call, TRBD1, against the DNA was made. TRBV21-1 is a listed pseudogene. The CDR3 covers 14 residues. CDR3 in amino acids: CASSHTGGNQPQHF. The CDR3 DNA sequence: TGTGCCAGCAGCCATACAGGGGGGAATCAGCCCCAGCATTTT.

The V and J genes are TRBV5-1 and TRBJ2-1, with 11 bases matching TRBD2. CDR3 length: 16 amino acids. The ends lost 3 bases at V and 3 bases at J; junction bases unmatched: 5. Germline CDR1 reads SGHRS; CDR2 reads YFSETQ. CDR3 in amino acids: CASSSQLAGVYNEQFF. CDR3 nucleotide sequence: TGCGCCAGCAGCTCCCAACTAGCGGGAGTCTACAATGAGCAGTTCTTC.

The chain has TRBV19 and TRBJ1-1; unclear D gene. V lost 5 bases to trimming and J lost 3 bases, with 13 bases between them. The CDR3 extends over 14 amino acids. Germline CDR1 LNHDA, CDR2 SQIVND (reference sequence). In nucleotides, the CDR3 is TGTGCCAGTAGTCCCTACCGGGCCCACACTGAAGCTTTCTTT. Translation: CASSPYRAHTEAFF. The complete variable domain, with remaining parts taken from reference TRBV19 and TRBJ1-1, reads DGGITQSPKYLFRKEGQNVTLSCEQNLNHDAMYWYRQDPGQGLRLIYYSQIVNDFQKGDIAEGYSVSREKKESFPLTVTSAQKNPTAFYLCASSPYRAHTEAFFGQGTRLTVV.

This clone was detected only once. The rearrangement links TRBV2 to TRBJ2-3; TRBD2 matches at 7 bases. The CDR3 totals 15 residues. The V and J ends lost 4 bases and 2 bases, in that order; junction bases with no gene match: 6. Germline CDR1 and CDR2: SNHLY and FYNNEI. CDR3 loop: CASSVNGLDTDTQYF. CDR3 in DNA: TGTGCCAGCAGTGTAAACGGACTAGACACAGATACGCAGTATTTT.

This chain joins TRBV6-1 and TRBJ2-7; 7 bases line up with TRBD1. Germline-derived CDR1 and CDR2 are MNHNS and SASEGT. The CDR3 extends over 14 amino acids. V shed 10 bases and J 0 bases; nucleotides not matched to a gene: 9. CDR3 residues: CAIRETGISYEQYF. CDR3 nucleotides: TGTGCCATCAGGGAGACAGGGATCTCCTACGAGCAGTACTTC.

V is TRBV15 and J is TRBJ2-5; 7 positions agree with TRBD2. Germline CDR1 is LNHNV and CDR2 is YYDKDF (reference sequence). The junction had 8 bases not matched to a gene; V was cut back by 0 bases and J by 4 bases. This CDR3 has 16 amino acids. This chain's CDR3 is CATSRDRSGGGETQYF. CDR3 sequence (DNA): TGTGCCACCAGCAGAGATCGGTCTGGGGGGGGAGAGACCCAGTACTTC.

This clone appeared once. This chain links TRBV10-1 with TRBJ2-2; TRBD1 might be the D (6 bases). V was trimmed by 4 bases and J by 1 base, leaving 10 bases between them. Germline V lookup: CDR1 WNHNN, CDR2 SYGVQD (reference sequence). CDR3 length: 15 residues. CDR3 coding DNA: TGCGCCAGCAGTGGATGGACAGAGAACACCGGGGAGCTGTTTTTT. This gives the protein CASSGWTENTGELFF.

The gene calls are TRBV5-1 and TRBJ2-7; no clear D. With 1 base removed from V and 2 bases from J, the gap between germline ends came to 10 bases. In germline, CDR1 is SGHRS, CDR2 YFSETQ. The CDR3 has 14 residues. The CDR3 loop reads CASSLQDSAYEQYF. As DNA, the CDR3 is TGCGCCAGCAGCTTGCAAGATTCCGCCTACGAGCAGTACTTC. Full variable domain (outside the CDR3, taken from reference TRBV5-1 and TRBJ2-7): KAGVTQTPRYLIKTRGQQVTLSCSPISGHRSVSWYQQTPGQGLQFLFEYFSETQRNKGNFPGRFSGRQFSNSRSEMNVSTLELGDSALYLCASSLQDSAYEQYFGPGTRLTVT.

CDR3 sequence: CATSRSGGQETQYF. CDR3 sequence (DNA): TGTGCCACCAGCAGGTCGGGCGGCCAAGAGACCCAGTACTTC. The J gene is TRBJ2-5, the V gene TRBV15; D uncertain. This CDR3 is built from 14 residues. CDR1 is LNHNV and CDR2 is YYDKDF in the germline V gene (reference sequence). V lost 3 bases and J lost 1, with 9 bases in between.

Only a few counts were recorded for this clone. The genes are TRBV5-6 and TRBJ2-1; D is perhaps TRBD1 or TRBD2 (6 bases each). This CDR3 comprises 15 residues. Trimming stripped 3 bases from V and 6 bases from J, with 16 bases between. Germline assignment: CDR1 SGHDT and CDR2 YYEEEE. This CDR3 is CASSWLGGAVNEQFF. The CDR3 DNA follows: TGTGCCAGCAGCTGGCTGGGGGGCGCGGTCAATGAGCAGTTCTTC.

V usage is TRBV4-1 and J usage is TRBJ2-7; D is perhaps TRBD2 (6 bases). The ends were cut back, 2 bases at V and 0 bases at J, with 17 bases in the middle. The CDR3 length is 17 residues. Looked up from germline, CDR1 is MGHRA and CDR2 is YSYEKL. The CDR3 DNA reads TGCGCCAGCAGCCAAACACCAGCGAGGGGACTCTCCTACGAGCAGTACTTC. Its translation is CASSQTPARGLSYEQYF.

This clone was counted between two and nine times. The gene calls are TRBV28 and TRBJ1-6; D ambiguous. The CDR3 is 13 amino acids. From germline, CDR1 is MDHEN and CDR2 SYDVKM. Trimming left V 2 bases short and J 6 bases short, with 5 bases between. The CDR3 DNA reads as TGTGCCAGCAGTTTAAGTCGTAATTCACCCCTCCACTTT. Translation gives CASSLSRNSPLHF. Full variable domain (rest looked up from reference TRBV28 and TRBJ1-6): DVKVTQSSRYLVKRTGEKVFLECVQDMDHENMFWYRQDPGLGLRLIYFSYDVKMKEKGDIPEGYSVSREKKERFSLILESASTNQTSMYLCASSLSRNSPLHFGNGTRLTVT.

This chain links TRBV5-1 with TRBJ2-5, with D uncertain. Trimming removed 3 bases from V and 5 bases from J, with 5 bases in between. From germline, CDR1 is SGHRS and CDR2 YFSETQ. The CDR3 runs to 11 residues. CDR3 DNA: TGCGCCAGCAGCTCAGCGGAGACCCAGTACTTC. It yields the protein CASSSAETQYF.

This chain joins TRBV2 and TRBJ2-7, with D possibly being TRBD1 or TRBD2 (5 bases each). V gave up 6 bases and J gave up 6 bases, with 12 bases separating them. Per germline, CDR1 SNHLY and CDR2 FYNNEI. The length of the CDR3 is 12 residues. CDR3 DNA: TGTGCCAGCAGGGGGACCCCTGGCGAGCAGTACTTC. Encoded protein: CASRGTPGEQYF.

This chain uses TRBV4-3 with TRBJ1-2, with TRBD1 as a possible D gene (5 bases). Per the germline V gene, CDR1 is LGHNA and CDR2 is YSLEER. V lost 3 bases and J 8 bases, leaving 19 bases between the germline ends. The CDR3 length is 15 residues. The CDR3 spells CASSQIRVTPRGYTF. CDR3 nucleotides: TGCGCCAGCAGCCAGATCAGGGTTACTCCGCGGGGCTACACCTTC.

This clone was observed a handful of times. The J gene is TRBJ1-5, the V gene TRBV6-1; TRBD1 is a possible D gene (5 bases). CDR3 length: 15 residues. V was clipped by 6 bases and J by 7 bases, with 19 bases between them. Germline V lookup: CDR1 MNHNS, CDR2 SASEGT. DNA of the CDR3: TGTGCCAGCAGACCCTGGGCAGGGCAGGGCCAGCCCCAGCATTTT. This translates into CASRPWAGQGQPQHF.

This rearrangement joins TRBV27 to TRBJ2-3; the D gene is possibly TRBD1 (6 bases). Germline V gene data show CDR1 as MNHEY and CDR2 as SMNVEV (reference sequence). V dropped 5 bases and J dropped 0 bases, with 12 bases sitting between them. CDR3 size: 15 residues. The CDR3 DNA sequence: TGTGCCAGCAGTGCCTACAGGGCTAGCACAGATACGCAGTATTTT. The encoded protein is CASSAYRASTDTQYF.

The rearrangement joins TRBV9 to TRBJ1-5; D might be TRBD1 (6 bases). Between the trimmed V and J ends, which lost 7 bases and 3 bases, there was a span of 11 bases. Germline V gives CDR1 SGDLS, CDR2 YYNGEE. This CDR3 is built from 13 residues. The CDR3 DNA reads as TGTGCCAGCGGGGGACAAGACAATCAGCCCCAGCATTTT. Translation gives CASGGQDNQPQHF.

In DNA form, the CDR3 reads TGTGCCAGTAGTATTTCGGTAGTGAACACTGAAGCTTTCTTT. Translation: CASSISVVNTEAFF. The chain recombines TRBV19 with TRBJ1-1; D ambiguous. Germline-derived CDR1 and CDR2 are LNHDA and SQIVND (reference sequence). Trimming stripped 3 bases from V and 0 bases from J, with 8 bases between. CDR3 length: 14 amino acids.

This rearrangement joins TRBV7-2 to TRBJ1-1; 9 nucleotides match TRBD1. The CDR3 is 14 residues long. CDR1 and CDR2 (germline): SGHTA, FQGNSA. V trimming: 5 bases; J trimming: 5 bases; junction bases outside the gene matches: 6. The CDR3 loop reads CASSRQGDQTEAFF. Here the CDR3 DNA reads TGTGCCAGCAGCCGACAGGGGGATCAGACTGAAGCTTTCTTT.

Comments on this clone: The sample holds other DNA sequences that translate to the same CDR3. This CDR3 reads CASRGLAGTYEQYF. CDR3 coding DNA: TGCGCCAGCAGGGGACTAGCGGGAACCTACGAGCAGTACTTC. The chain carries TRBV5-1 and TRBJ2-7, with 13 bases that match TRBD2. Germline V gene lookup returns CDR1 SGHRS and CDR2 YFSETQ. The V and J ends lost 5 bases and 2 bases, in that order; junction bases with no gene match: 1. CDR3 length equals 14 residues.